This TCR beta chain comes out of a study of STAT5B mutations in CD4+ large granular lymphocyte leukemia. Study-level findings and limits: 8/27 top patient clones versus 2/35 control clones were TRBV06-family. Without HLA matching, higher CD4+ than CD8+ T-LGLL clonality could reflect small sample size.

Of note for this clone: Its specificity is not known.

This CDR3 is built from 13 residues. CDR1 is SGHRS, CDR2 YFSETQ, per germline. V lost 0 bases and J lost 3, with 6 bases in between. Healthy controls were blood donor buffy coats. The assay was immunoSEQ multiplex PCR, and TCRdb's table has in-frame clones only and misses some. Of under 30,000 clones in the sample, over 60% were seen once. This receptor was taken from a human donor in good health. The V and J genes are TRBV5-1 and TRBJ1-2; the D is unclear. Sequences were obtained from CD4+ T cells from blood buffy coats. The CDR3 DNA reads as TGCGCCAGCAGCTTGGAACAGTACTATGGCTACACCTTC. It translates to CASSLEQYYGYTF.